This is a list of T cell receptor beta chains from one sample in a study of blood T cell repertoires in COVID-19. Sequencing used immunoSEQ multiplex PCR; TCRdb keeps in-frame clones, though not all of them. The table lists about 200,000 clones, about four fifths of them singletons, with 2% to 3% in the top ten. Sequencing was carried out using peripheral blood. The receptors here all came from a woman aged 40 to 50 with active or convalescent COVID-19. Both conserved end residues are part of each CDR3. The D gene is left open where the match is weak. Clone sizes are given selectively: once, few, many, or a class where the clone is expanded.

J gene | D gene | V gene | CDR3 length | clone size | CDR3 protein | CDR3 DNA
TRBJ2-1 | NA | TRBV6-5 | 15 | NA | CASRKGNINYNEQFF | TGTGCCAGCAGGAAGGGGAATATCAACTACAATGAGCAGTTCTTC
TRBJ2-3 | TRBD2 | TRBV27 | 14 | NA | CASRFPGGTDTQYF | TGTGCCAGCAGATTCCCGGGAGGGACAGATACGCAGTATTTT
TRBJ2-2 | TRBD2 | TRBV7-9 | 16 | NA | CASSLGLAGNTGELFF | TGTGCCAGCAGCTTAGGGCTAGCGGGAAACACCGGGGAGCTGTTTTTT
TRBJ1-2 | NA | TRBV19 | 13 | NA | CASTWSTNYGYTF | TGTGCCAGTACGTGGAGCACTAACTATGGCTACACCTTC
TRBJ2-7 | NA | TRBV28 | 16 | NA | CASTPTGGGRVYEQYF | TGTGCCAGCACCCCAACAGGAGGGGGCAGGGTTTACGAGCAGTACTTC
TRBJ2-4 | NA | TRBV7-2 | 12 | once | CASRENRGIQYF | TGTGCCAGCCGGGAAAACCGGGGGATTCAGTACTTC
TRBJ2-7 | NA | TRBV12-2 | 14 | NA | CASRSPVGHYEQYF | TGTGCAAGTCGCTCCCCGGTAGGACACTACGAGCAGTACTTC
TRBJ1-4 | NA | TRBV3-1/TRBV3-2 | 14 | NA | CASSQRTYNEKLFF | TGTGCCAGCAGCCAAAGGACTTATAATGAAAAACTGTTTTTT
TRBJ2-3 | TRBD2 | TRBV6-5 | 12 | NA | CASIGGEGTQYF | TGTGCCAGCATTGGGGGGGAGGGTACGCAGTATTTT
TRBJ2-7 | NA | TRBV7-6 | 14 | few | CASSLSGTSREQYF | TGTGCCAGCAGCCTCTCCGGGACATCACGAGAGCAGTACTTC
TRBJ2-7 | TRBD1 | TRBV9 | 15 | NA | CASSATGTGAGEQYF | TGTGCCAGCAGCGCAACCGGGACAGGGGCCGGGGAGCAGTACTTC
TRBJ2-7 | TRBD2 | TRBV19 | 18 | NA | CASSRIFGLAELGNEQYF | TGTGCCAGTAGTCGGATATTCGGACTAGCGGAGCTGGGGAACGAGCAGTACTTC
TRBJ2-1 | NA | TRBV10-3 | 13 | few | CAISEMRGEEQFF | TGTGCCATCAGTGAGATGCGGGGTGAGGAGCAGTTCTTC
TRBJ1-2 | NA | TRBV7-2 | 14 | NA | CASSFSGKEAGYTF | TGTGCCAGCAGCTTTTCAGGAAAGGAGGCTGGCTACACCTTC
TRBJ1-2 | NA | TRBV30 | 15 | many | CAWSVLPSGTNGYTF | TGTGCCTGGAGTGTACTACCCTCCGGGACAAACGGCTACACCTTC
TRBJ2-2 | TRBD2 | TRBV15 | 15 | NA | CATSLAGGGTGELFF | TGTGCCACCAGCTTAGCGGGAGGGGGGACCGGGGAGCTGTTTTTT
TRBJ2-1 | TRBD2 | TRBV7-2 | 17 | NA | CASSWTVSGSHYNEQFF | TGTGCCAGCAGCTGGACGGTTAGCGGGAGCCACTACAATGAGCAGTTCTTC
TRBJ1-4 | NA | TRBV4-2 | 13 | NA | CASSQAGEEKLFF | TGTGCCAGCAGCCAAGCCGGGGAGGAAAAACTGTTTTTT
TRBJ1-4 | TRBD1 | TRBV28 | 16 | NA | CAIDRQGAPNEEKLFF | TGTGCCATCGATCGACAGGGGGCCCCCAATGAGGAAAAACTGTTTTTT
TRBJ2-2 | TRBD2 | TRBV30 | 16 | NA | CAWKGSGLAATGELFF | TGTGCCTGGAAAGGTTCGGGACTAGCGGCCACCGGGGAGCTGTTTTTT
TRBJ1-5 | NA | TRBV2 | 13 | NA | CASSEGSNQPQHF | TGTGCCAGCAGTGAAGGGAGTAATCAGCCCCAGCATTTT
TRBJ1-1 | TRBD1 | TRBV13 | 17 | NA | CASSDDRGRGRVNEAFF | TGTGCCAGCAGCGATGACAGGGGGCGCGGAAGGGTGAATGAAGCTTTCTTT
TRBJ2-2 | TRBD1 | TRBV2 | 14 | NA | CASSLGTDTGELFF | TGTGCCAGCAGTTTAGGGACAGACACCGGGGAGCTGTTTTTT
TRBJ1-1 | TRBD1 | TRBV24-1 | 14 | NA | CATSDHRGSTEAFF | TGTGCCACCAGTGATCACAGGGGGTCCACTGAAGCTTTCTTT
TRBJ1-2 | NA | TRBV18 | 16 | NA | CASSPQGPGVGYGYTF | TGTGCCAGCTCACCACAGGGGCCAGGGGTCGGCTATGGCTACACCTTC
TRBJ2-1 | NA | TRBV5-1 | 14 | NA | CASSLEASFNEQFF | TGCGCCAGCAGCTTGGAGGCTAGTTTCAATGAGCAGTTCTTC
TRBJ1-2 | NA | TRBV27 | 18 | NA | CASSLWGPKDRGNYGYTF | TGTGCCAGCAGTTTATGGGGCCCTAAGGACAGAGGGAACTATGGCTACACCTTC
TRBJ2-7 | TRBD2 | TRBV5-4 | 16 | NA | CASSWGSGTSVYEQYF | TGTGCCAGCAGCTGGGGATCCGGGACTAGCGTCTACGAGCAGTACTTC
TRBJ1-5 | NA | TRBV9 | 16 | NA | CASSEGPRQGNQPQHF | TGTGCCAGCAGCGAGGGCCCGAGACAGGGCAATCAGCCCCAGCATTTT